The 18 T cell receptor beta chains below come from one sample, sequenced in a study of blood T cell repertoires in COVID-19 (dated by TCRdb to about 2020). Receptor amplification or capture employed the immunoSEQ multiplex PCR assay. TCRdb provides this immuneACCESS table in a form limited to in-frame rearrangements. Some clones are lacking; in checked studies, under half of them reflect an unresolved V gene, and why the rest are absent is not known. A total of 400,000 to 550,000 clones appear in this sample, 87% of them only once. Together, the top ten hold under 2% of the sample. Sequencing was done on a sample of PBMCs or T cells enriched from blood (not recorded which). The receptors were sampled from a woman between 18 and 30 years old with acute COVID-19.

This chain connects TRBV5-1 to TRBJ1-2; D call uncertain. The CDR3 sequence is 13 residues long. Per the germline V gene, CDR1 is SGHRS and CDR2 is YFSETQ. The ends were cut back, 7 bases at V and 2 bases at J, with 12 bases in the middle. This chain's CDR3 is CASRPTDNYGYTF. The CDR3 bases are TGCGCCAGCCGCCCAACAGACAACTATGGCTACACCTTC.

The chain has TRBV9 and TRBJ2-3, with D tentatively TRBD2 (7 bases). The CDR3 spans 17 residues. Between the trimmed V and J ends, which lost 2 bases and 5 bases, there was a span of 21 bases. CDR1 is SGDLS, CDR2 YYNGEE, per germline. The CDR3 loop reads CASSVTPAGKGEDTQYF. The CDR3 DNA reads TGTGCCAGCAGCGTTACCCCAGCGGGAAAGGGGGAAGATACGCAGTATTTT.

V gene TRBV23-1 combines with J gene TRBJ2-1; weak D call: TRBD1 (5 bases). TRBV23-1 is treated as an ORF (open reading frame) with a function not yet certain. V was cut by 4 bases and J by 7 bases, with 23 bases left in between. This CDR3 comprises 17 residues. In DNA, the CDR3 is TGCGCCAGCAGTCCTCCCCGGGTGCAGGGATTTCGAAATGAGCAGTTCTTC. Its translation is CASSPPRVQGFRNEQFF.

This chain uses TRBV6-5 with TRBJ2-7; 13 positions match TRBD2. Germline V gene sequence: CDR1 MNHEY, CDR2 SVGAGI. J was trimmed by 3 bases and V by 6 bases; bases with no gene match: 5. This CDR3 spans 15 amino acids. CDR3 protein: CASRSTSGGNYEQYF. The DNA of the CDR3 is TGTGCCAGCAGATCGACTAGCGGGGGGAACTACGAGCAGTACTTC.

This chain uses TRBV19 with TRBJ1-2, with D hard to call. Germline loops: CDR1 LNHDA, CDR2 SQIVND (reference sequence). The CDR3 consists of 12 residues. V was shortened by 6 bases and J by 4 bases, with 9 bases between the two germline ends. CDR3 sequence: CASSPTFYGYTF. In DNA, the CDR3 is TGTGCCAGTAGCCCAACTTTCTATGGCTACACCTTC.

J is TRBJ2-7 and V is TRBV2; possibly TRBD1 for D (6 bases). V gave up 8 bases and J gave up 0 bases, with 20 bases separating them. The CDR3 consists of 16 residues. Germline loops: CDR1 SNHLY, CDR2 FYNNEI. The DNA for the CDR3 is TGTGCCAGCCGGGAACAGGGATTTGCCAGCTCCTACGAGCAGTACTTC. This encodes CASREQGFASSYEQYF.

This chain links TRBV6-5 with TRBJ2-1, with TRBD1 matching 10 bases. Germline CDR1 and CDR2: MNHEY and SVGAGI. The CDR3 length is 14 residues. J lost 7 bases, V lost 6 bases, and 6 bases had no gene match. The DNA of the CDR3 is TGTGCCAGCAGCTTGGACAGGGGGAATAATGAGCAGTTCTTC. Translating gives CASSLDRGNNEQFF.

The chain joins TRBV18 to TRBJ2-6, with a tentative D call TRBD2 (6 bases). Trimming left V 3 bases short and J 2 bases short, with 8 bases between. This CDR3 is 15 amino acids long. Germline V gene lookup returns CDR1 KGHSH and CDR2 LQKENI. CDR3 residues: CASSPGEAGANVLTF. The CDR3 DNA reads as TGTGCCAGCTCACCCGGGGAGGCTGGGGCCAACGTCCTGACTTTC.

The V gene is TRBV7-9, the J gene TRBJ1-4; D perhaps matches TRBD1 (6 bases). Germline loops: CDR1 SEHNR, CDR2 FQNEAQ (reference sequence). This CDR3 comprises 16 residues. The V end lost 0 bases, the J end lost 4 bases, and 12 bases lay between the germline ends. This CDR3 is CASSLAVGQNNEKLFF. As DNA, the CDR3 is TGTGCCAGCAGCTTAGCTGTCGGACAGAATAATGAAAAACTGTTTTTT.

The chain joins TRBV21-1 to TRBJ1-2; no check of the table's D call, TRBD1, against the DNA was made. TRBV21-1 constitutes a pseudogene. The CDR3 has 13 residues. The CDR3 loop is CASSATANYGYTF. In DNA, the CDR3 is TGTGCCAGCAGCGCGACAGCTAACTATGGCTACACCTTC.

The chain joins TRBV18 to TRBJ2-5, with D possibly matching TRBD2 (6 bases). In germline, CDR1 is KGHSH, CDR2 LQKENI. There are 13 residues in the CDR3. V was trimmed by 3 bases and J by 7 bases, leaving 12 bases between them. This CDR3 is CASSPEGRGTQYF. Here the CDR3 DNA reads TGTGCCAGCTCACCGGAGGGACGAGGGACCCAGTACTTC.

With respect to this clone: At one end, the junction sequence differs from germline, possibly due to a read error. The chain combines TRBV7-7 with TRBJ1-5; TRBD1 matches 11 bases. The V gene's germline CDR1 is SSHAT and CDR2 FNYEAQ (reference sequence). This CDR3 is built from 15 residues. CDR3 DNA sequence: TGTGCTAGCAGCCCCGGACAGGGGGCATATCAGCCCCAGCATTTT. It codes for CASSPGQGAYQPQHF.

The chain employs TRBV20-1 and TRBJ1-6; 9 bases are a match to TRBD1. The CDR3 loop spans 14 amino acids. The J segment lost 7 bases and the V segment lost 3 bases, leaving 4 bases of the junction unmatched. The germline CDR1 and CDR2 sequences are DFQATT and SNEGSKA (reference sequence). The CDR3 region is CSASQGTGNSPLHF. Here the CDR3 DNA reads TGCAGTGCTAGTCAGGGGACAGGGAATTCACCCCTCCACTTT.

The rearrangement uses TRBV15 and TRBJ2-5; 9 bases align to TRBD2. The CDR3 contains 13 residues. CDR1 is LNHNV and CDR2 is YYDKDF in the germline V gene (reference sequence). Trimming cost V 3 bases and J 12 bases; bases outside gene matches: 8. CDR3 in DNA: TGTGCCACCAGCAGTGATTTAGCGGGAGCGAAGTACTTC. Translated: CATSSDLAGAKYF.

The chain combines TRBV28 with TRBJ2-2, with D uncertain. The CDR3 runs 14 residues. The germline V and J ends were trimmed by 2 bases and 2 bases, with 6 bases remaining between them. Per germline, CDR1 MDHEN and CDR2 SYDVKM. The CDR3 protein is CASSLRENTGELFF. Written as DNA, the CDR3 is TGTGCCAGCAGTTTACGAGAAAACACCGGGGAGCTGTTTTTT.

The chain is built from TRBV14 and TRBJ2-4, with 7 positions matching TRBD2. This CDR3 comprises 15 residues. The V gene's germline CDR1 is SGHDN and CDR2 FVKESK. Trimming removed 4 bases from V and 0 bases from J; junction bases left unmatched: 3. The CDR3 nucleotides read TGTGCCAGCAGCCTTAGCGGGTTAGCCAAAAACATTCAGTACTTC. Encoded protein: CASSLSGLAKNIQYF.

This chain's CDR3 is CASSYETPINNSPLHF. The CDR3 region has the DNA TGTGCCAGCAGTTATGAGACACCAATTAATAATTCACCCCTCCACTTT. V and J are TRBV2 and TRBJ1-6; D gene unclear. This CDR3 has 16 amino acids. Trimming took off 5 bases at V and 5 bases at J, with 16 bases between the two ends. Germline assignment: CDR1 SNHLY and CDR2 FYNNEI. The entire variable domain, with the rest obtained from reference TRBV2 and TRBJ1-6, is as follows: EPEVTQTPSHQVTQMGQEVILRCVPISNHLYFYWYRQILGQKVEFLVSFYNNEISEKSEIFDDQFSVERPDGSNFTLKIRSTKLEDSAMYFCASSYETPINNSPLHFGNGTRLTVT.

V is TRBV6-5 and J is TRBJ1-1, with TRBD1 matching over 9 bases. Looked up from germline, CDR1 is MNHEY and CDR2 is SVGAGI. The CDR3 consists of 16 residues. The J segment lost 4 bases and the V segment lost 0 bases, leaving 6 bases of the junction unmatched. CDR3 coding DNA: TGTGCCAGCAGTTACTCTACAGGGGGCCAAGGCACTGAAGCTTTCTTT. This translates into CASSYSTGGQGTEAFF.